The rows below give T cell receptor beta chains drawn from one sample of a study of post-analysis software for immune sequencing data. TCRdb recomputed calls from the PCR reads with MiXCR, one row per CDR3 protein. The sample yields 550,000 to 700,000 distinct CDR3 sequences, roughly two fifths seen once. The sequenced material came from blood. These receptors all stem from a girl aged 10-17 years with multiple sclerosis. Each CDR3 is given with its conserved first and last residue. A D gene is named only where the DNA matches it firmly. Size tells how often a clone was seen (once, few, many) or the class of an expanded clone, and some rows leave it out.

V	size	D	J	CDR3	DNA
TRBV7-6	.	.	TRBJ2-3	CASTMTASTDTQYF	TGTGCCAGCACCATGACAGCTAGCACAGATACGCAGTATTTT
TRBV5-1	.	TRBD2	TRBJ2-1	CASSLAGGLAGFRGDEQFF	TGCGCCAGCAGCTTGGCCGGGGGACTAGCGGGATTTAGGGGCGATGAGCAGTTCTTC
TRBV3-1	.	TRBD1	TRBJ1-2	CASSRTGVGYTF	TGTGCCAGCAGCCGGACAGGGGTTGGCTACACCTTC
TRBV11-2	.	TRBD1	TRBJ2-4	CASSLFWDSKNIQYF	TGTGCCAGCAGCTTATTTTGGGACAGCAAAAACATTCAGTACTTC
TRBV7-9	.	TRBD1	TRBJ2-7	CASSAYRDRATYEQYF	TGTGCCAGCAGCGCCTACCGGGACAGGGCTACCTACGAGCAGTACTTC
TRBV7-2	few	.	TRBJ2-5	CASSWMGVETQYF	TGTGCCAGCAGCTGGATGGGCGTGGAGACCCAGTACTTC
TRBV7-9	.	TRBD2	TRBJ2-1	CASSTGTINEQFF	TGTGCCAGCAGCACCGGGACTATCAATGAGCAGTTCTTC
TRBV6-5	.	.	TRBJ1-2	CASRRAGYYGYTF	TGTGCCAGCAGACGAGCAGGGTACTATGGCTACACCTTC
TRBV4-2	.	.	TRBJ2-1	CASSQDRRLGDEQFF	TGTGCCAGCAGCCAAGATCGTCGACTAGGGGATGAGCAGTTCTTC
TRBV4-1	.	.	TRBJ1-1	CASSQLGTEAFF	TGCGCCAGCAGCCAACTGGGGACTGAAGCTTTCTTT
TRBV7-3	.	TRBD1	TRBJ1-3	CASSQDRGPGNTIYF	TGTGCCAGCAGCCAAGACAGGGGGCCGGGGAACACCATATATTTT
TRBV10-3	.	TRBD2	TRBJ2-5	CAISEGLAGGLETRYF	TGTGCCATCAGTGAGGGACTAGCGGGAGGGCTGGAGACCCGGTACTTC
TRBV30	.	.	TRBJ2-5	CAWSDLTGLGQYF	TGTGCCTGGAGCGACCTTACAGGTTTAGGGCAGTACTTC
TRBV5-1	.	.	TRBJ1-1	CASSPMGRANTEAIF	TGCGCCAGCAGCCCCATGGGACGGGCAAACACTGAAGCTATCTTT
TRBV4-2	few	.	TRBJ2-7	CASSQASAQAYEQYF	TGTGCCAGCAGCCAAGCGAGTGCACAGGCTTACGAGCAGTACTTC
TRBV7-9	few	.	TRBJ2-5	CASSSGGRVGAKRPQYF	TGTGCCAGCAGCTCCGGAGGCAGGGTAGGGGCCAAGAGACCCCAGTACTTC
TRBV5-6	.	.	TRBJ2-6	CASSLPQGGRSGANVLTF	TGTGCCAGCAGCTTGCCTCAGGGGGGCAGGTCTGGGGCCAACGTCCTGACTTTC
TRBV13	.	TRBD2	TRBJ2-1	CASSLGPSSGGANEQFF	TGTGCCAGCAGCTTAGGCCCGAGTAGCGGGGGGGCAAATGAGCAGTTCTTC